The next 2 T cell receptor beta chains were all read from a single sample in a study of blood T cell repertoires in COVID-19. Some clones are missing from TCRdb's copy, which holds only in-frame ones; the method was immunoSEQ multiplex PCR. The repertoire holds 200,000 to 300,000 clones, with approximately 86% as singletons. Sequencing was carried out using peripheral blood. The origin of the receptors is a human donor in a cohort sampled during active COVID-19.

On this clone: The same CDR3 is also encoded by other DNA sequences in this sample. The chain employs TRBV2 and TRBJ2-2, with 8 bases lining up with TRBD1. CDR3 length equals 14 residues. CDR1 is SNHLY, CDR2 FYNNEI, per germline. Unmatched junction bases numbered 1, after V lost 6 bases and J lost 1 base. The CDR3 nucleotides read TGTGCCAGCAGAGGACAGGGGAACACCGGGGAGCTGTTTTTT. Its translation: CASRGQGNTGELFF.

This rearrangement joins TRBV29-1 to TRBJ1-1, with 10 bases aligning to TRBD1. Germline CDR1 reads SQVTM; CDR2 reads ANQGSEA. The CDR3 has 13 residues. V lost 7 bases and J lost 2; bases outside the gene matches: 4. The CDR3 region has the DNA TGCAGCGGCAAGACAGGGGGCAACACTGAAGCTTTCTTT. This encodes CSGKTGGNTEAFF.